This T cell receptor (beta chain) derives from a study of blood T cell repertoires in COVID-19 (dated by TCRdb to the early 2020s). Context from the whole study: Samples covering the acute and convalescent phases of COVID-19 were provided by collaborators in the United States, Italy and Spain. The prospective study material was composed of cDNA or gDNA derived from T cells, B-cell-depleted T cells, or PBMCs. The dataset comprised deeply sampled blood TCRbeta repertoires from subjects exposed to, actively infected with, or recovered from COVID-19. The repertoires were released in a freely available public database meant as a resource for research on the immune response to SARS-CoV-2. The samples were drawn from two sources: the first 160 participants of the ongoing ImmuneRACE study, and 950 to 1,500 subjects contributed by 6 global collaborators. The sample metadata nearly always contained a de-identified subject ID, COVID-19 status, age in years and sex. Where available, HLA class I and class II types were taken from metadata supplied by the sample provider and were not determined by assay-based typing.

Another Seattle source contributed samples from volunteer blood donors who had recovered from COVID-19. The collaborating institutions used their own protocols to collect whole blood in K2EDTA tubes. For TCRbeta analysis, collaborators shipped samples as frozen whole blood, isolated PBMCs, or DNA extracted from either of those sample types. Worth noting for this clone: Which antigen it targets is not known. Within one base of it there is no much larger clone, and no base qualities were kept.

Summary of the overall study and its limitations: The quantity of clinical and demographic metadata differed by source and by participant and was supplied without curation.

TCRbeta CDR3 regions were amplified from genomic DNA by means of the immunoSEQ Assay, a bias-controlled multiplex PCR. From the authors' description of their analysis: The number of nucleated cells in each sample was estimated by amplification of reference gene primers within the assay. To quantify the absolute abundance of each unique TCRbeta CDR3 rearrangement, sequence reads were collapsed and filtered. For each sample, productive Simpson clonality was calculated as the square root of Simpson's diversity index across productive rearrangements. The source is immuneACCESS, and TCRdb retained only in-frame sequences with V and J called. Part of the clones is not carried over; for the studies checked, unresolved V genes explain less than half of this, and the remainder is unexplained. That table furnishes V, J and clone size, whereas the DNA furnished D and trimming. This sample comprises roughly 160,000 clones, more than 75% of them detected only once. Clones ranked in the top ten supply around 1.9% of the sample.

Here V drops 5 bases and J drops 4 bases, and the junction holds 12 bases not matched to any gene. From the cysteine through the phenylalanine, the CDR3 covers 17 amino acids. Here the CDR3 DNA is all that survives: 51 bases in frame from base 1. The germline V gene (reference sequence) provides CDR1 LNHDA and CDR2 SQIVND. Specimen: peripheral blood. The rearranged chain carries TRBV19 and TRBJ2-7, and TRBD2 aligns with 12 junction nucleotides. This receptor was identified in a man in his fifties or sixties who had recovered from COVID-19. The DNA sequence reads TGTGCCAGTAGTCCCCTTCCGGGACTAGCGGGCCCTTACGAGCAGTACTTC. Translated, it reads CASSPLPGLAGPYEQYF.